What follows are 9 T cell receptor beta chains derived from one specimen sequenced in a study of shared clonotypes between healthy human individuals. The method was immunoSEQ multiplex PCR; TCRdb's version includes in-frame clones alone and lacks a portion of them. The profile shows about 960,000 clones, around 80% of them singletons. Sequenced material: memory CD4+ T cells sorted from blood. The subset was: CD45RA-negative fraction. These receptors were taken from a young man in good health.

This chain connects TRBV19 to TRBJ1-4; TRBD1 matches at 7 bases. V lost 6 bases and J lost 10; bases outside the gene matches: 14. The CDR3 has 15 amino acids. Germline V gene data show CDR1 as LNHDA and CDR2 as SQIVND (reference sequence). The CDR3 loop reads CASREAGGSVGKLFF. CDR3 coding DNA: TGTGCCAGTAGGGAAGCAGGGGGAAGTGTTGGAAAACTGTTTTTT.

This chain links TRBV4-3 with TRBJ2-2; 9 bases align to TRBD2. With 0 bases clipped from V and 4 bases from J, the junction kept 6 bases outside the gene matches. The CDR3 totals 17 residues. Germline loops: CDR1 LGHNA, CDR2 YSLEER. DNA for the CDR3: TGCGCCAGCAGCCAAGATGATAGCGGGAGCATCACCGGGGAGCTGTTTTTT. Its protein product is CASSQDDSGSITGELFF.

This chain connects TRBV2 to TRBJ2-3; perhaps TRBD1 as D (5 bases). The CDR3 covers 15 residues. Germline V gene data show CDR1 as SNHLY and CDR2 as FYNNEI. Trimming left V 5 bases short and J 0 bases short, with 12 bases between. CDR3 DNA sequence: TGTGCCAGCAGTTCCAGGGCCGGCAGCACAGATACGCAGTATTTT. Protein sequence: CASSSRAGSTDTQYF.

The chain couples TRBV10-3 to TRBJ2-7; 9 bases match TRBD1. The trim removed 4 bases at V and 4 bases at J, leaving 5 bases unmatched. The CDR3 totals 14 residues. Germline V gives CDR1 ENHRY, CDR2 SYGVKD. Here the CDR3 DNA reads TGTGCCATCAGTGCGGGACAGGGAGCGTACGAGCAGTACTTC. This encodes CAISAGQGAYEQYF.

The chain links TRBV7-9 to TRBJ1-2; D is perhaps TRBD1 (6 bases). This CDR3 region has 13 residues. V lost 7 bases and J lost 8, with 17 bases in between. Germline loops: CDR1 SEHNR, CDR2 FQNEAQ (reference sequence). The CDR3 DNA reads as TGTGCCAGCACCGGGACAAAAGGACGGGGCTACACCTTC. Its translation is CASTGTKGRGYTF.

There are a few counts of this clone. V usage is TRBV6-1 and J usage is TRBJ2-1; D gene uncertain. This CDR3 region has 14 residues. CDR1 MNHNS and CDR2 SASEGT come from the germline V gene. V was shortened by 10 bases and J by 2 bases, with 15 bases between the two germline ends. The chain's CDR3 is CATHGATTYNEQFF. The CDR3 nucleotides read TGTGCCACCCACGGCGCGACAACCTACAATGAGCAGTTCTTC.

The V gene is TRBV7-2, the J gene TRBJ2-5; D tentatively fits TRBD1 or TRBD2 (5 bases each). CDR3 length equals 13 residues. Per the germline V gene, CDR1 is SGHTA and CDR2 is FQGNSA. Trimming shortened V by 5 bases and J by 7 bases, and 14 bases separated the two germline ends. The CDR3 region has the DNA TGTGCCAGCAGCGTCCGGGACCCGTGGACCCAGTACTTC. This encodes CASSVRDPWTQYF.

V and J are TRBV6-4 and TRBJ1-1; the D gene is possibly TRBD1 (5 bases). The ends were cut back, 3 bases at V and 2 bases at J, with 10 bases in the middle. The germline V gene has CDR1 MRHNA and CDR2 SNTAGT. The CDR3 consists of 14 residues. CDR3 sequence reads: CASSEKGLNTEAFF. In DNA form, the CDR3 reads TGTGCCAGCAGTGAAAAGGGGCTTAACACTGAAGCTTTCTTT.

This chain links TRBV28 with TRBJ1-6; no definite D call. The CDR3 is made up of 11 amino acids. V gave up 4 bases and J gave up 8 bases, with 3 bases separating them. Per the germline V gene, CDR1 is MDHEN and CDR2 is SYDVKM. The CDR3 DNA reads TGTGCCAGCAGTTCCCATTCACCCCTCCACTTT. Encoded protein: CASSSHSPLHF.